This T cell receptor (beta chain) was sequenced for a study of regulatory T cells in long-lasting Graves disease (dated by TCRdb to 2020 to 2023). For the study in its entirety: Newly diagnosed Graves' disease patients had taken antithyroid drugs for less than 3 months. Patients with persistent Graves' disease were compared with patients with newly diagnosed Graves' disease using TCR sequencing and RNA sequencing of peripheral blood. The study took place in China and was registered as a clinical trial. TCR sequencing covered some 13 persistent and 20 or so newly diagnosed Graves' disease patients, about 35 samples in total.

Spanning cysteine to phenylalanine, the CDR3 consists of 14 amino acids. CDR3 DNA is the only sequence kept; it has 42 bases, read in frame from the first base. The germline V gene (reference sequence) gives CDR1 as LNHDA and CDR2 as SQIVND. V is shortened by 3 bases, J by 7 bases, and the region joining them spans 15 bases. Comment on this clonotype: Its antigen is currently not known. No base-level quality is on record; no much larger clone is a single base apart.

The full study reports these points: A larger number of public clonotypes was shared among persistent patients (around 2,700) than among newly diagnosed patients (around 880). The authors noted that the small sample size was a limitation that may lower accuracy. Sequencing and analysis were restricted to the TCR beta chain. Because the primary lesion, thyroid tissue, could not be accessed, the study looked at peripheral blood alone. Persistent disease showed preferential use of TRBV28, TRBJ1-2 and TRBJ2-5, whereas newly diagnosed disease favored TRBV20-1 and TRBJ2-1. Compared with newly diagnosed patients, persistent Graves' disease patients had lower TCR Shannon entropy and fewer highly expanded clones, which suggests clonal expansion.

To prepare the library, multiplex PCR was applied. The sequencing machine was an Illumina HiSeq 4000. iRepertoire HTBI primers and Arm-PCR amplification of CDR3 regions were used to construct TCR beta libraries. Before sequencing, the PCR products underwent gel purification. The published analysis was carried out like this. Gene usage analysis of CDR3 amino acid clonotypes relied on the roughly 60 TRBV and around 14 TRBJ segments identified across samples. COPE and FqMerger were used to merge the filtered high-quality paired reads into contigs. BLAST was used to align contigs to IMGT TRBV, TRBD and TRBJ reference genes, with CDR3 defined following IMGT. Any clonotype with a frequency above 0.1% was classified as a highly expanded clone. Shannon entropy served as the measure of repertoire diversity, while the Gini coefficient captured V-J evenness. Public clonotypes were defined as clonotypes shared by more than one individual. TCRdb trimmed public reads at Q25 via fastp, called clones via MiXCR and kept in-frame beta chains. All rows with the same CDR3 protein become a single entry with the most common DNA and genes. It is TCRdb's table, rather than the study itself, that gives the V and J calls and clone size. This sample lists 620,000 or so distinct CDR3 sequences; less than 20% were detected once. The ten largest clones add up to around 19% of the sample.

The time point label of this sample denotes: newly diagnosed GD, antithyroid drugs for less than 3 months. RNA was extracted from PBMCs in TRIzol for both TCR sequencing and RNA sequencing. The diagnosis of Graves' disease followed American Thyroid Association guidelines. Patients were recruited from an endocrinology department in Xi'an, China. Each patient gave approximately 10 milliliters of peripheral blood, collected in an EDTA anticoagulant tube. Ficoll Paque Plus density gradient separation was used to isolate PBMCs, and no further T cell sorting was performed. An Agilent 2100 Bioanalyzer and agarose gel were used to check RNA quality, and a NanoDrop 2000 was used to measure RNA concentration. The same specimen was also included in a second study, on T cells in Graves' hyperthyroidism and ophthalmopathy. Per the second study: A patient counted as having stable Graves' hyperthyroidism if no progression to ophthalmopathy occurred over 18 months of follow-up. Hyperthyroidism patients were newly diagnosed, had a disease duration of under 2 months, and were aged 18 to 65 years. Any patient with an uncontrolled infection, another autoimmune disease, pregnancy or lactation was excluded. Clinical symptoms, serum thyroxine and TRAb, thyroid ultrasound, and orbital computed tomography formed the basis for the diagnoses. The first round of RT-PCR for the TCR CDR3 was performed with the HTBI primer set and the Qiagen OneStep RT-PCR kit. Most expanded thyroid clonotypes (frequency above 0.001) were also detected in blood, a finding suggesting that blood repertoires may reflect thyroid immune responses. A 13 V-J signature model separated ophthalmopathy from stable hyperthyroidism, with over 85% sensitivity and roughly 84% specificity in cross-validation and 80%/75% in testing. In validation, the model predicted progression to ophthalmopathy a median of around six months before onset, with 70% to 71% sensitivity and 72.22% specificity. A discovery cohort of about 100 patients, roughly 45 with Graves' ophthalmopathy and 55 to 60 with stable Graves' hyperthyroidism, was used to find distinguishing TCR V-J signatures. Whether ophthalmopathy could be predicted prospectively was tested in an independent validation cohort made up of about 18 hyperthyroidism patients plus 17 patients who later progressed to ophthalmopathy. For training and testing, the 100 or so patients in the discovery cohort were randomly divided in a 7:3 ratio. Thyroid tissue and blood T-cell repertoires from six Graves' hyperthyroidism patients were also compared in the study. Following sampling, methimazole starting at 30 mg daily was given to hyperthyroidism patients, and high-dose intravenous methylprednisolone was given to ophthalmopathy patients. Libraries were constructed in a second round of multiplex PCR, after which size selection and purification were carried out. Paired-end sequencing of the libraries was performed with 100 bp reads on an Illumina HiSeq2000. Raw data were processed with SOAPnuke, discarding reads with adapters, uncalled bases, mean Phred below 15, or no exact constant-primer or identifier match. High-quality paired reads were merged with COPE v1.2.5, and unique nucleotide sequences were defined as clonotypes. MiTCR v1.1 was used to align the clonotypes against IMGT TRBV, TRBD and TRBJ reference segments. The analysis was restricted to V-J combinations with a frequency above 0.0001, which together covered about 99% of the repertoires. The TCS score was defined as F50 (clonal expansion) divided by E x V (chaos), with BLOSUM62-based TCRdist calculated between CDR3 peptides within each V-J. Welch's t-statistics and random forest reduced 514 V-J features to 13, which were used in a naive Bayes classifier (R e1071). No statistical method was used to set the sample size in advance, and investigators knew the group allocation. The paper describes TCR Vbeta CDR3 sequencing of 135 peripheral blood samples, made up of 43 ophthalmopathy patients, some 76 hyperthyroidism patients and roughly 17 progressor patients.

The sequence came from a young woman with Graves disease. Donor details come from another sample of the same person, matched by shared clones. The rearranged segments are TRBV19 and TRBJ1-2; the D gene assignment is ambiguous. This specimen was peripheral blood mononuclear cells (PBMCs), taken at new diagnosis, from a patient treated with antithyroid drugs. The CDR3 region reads CASSMRQTICGYTF. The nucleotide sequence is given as TGTGCCAGTAGTATGCGGCAGACAATCTGTGGCTACACCTTC.